Presented here are 5 T cell receptor beta chains from one specimen sequenced in a study of blood T cell repertoires in COVID-19. The data were produced by immunoSEQ multiplex PCR, yet TCRdb's version contains in-frame clones alone and is incomplete. The sample holds 70,000 to 90,000 clones, less than 85% seen once. The material sequenced was peripheral blood. The receptor source for this set is a human donor in a cohort sampled during active COVID-19.

The DNA for the CDR3 is TGTGCCTGGACATCGGGACTAGCGGGAAATACGCAGTATTTT. Amino acid sequence: CAWTSGLAGNTQYF. The chain links TRBV30 to TRBJ2-3; 13 bases align to TRBD2. CDR3 length equals 14 residues. The germline V gene encodes CDR1 GTSNPN and CDR2 SVGIG (reference sequence). V was clipped by 4 bases and J by 7 bases; unmatched bases: 5.

The chain links TRBV2 to TRBJ2-1; a possible D gene is TRBD2 (6 bases). There are 12 residues in the CDR3. The V and J ends lost 6 bases and 9 bases respectively, with 12 bases between them. The V gene's germline CDR1 is SNHLY and CDR2 FYNNEI. CDR3: CASSPLAFEQFF. The CDR3 DNA follows: TGTGCCAGCAGCCCACTAGCCTTTGAGCAGTTCTTC.

The CDR3 loop reads CASSGTVWQPQHF. DNA for the CDR3: TGTGCCAGCAGTGGGACAGTATGGCAGCCCCAGCATTTT. This chain uses TRBV28 with TRBJ1-5; 7 bases are a match to TRBD1. The length of the CDR3 is 13 residues. Germline V CDR1 and CDR2: MDHEN, SYDVKM. Trimming took 5 bases from V and 7 from J; bases not matched to a gene: 5.

The gene calls are TRBV3-1 (or the pseudogene TRBV3-2) and TRBJ2-7; 7 bases line up with TRBD2. This CDR3 is built from 13 residues. V was clipped by 3 bases and J by 1 base; unmatched bases: 0. Germline V CDR1 and CDR2: LGHDT, YNNKEL (reference sequence). The CDR3 DNA sequence: TGTGCCAGCAGCCAGCGGGGGTCCTACGAGCAGTACTTC. It encodes CASSQRGSYEQYF.

This CDR3 reads CASSGWGGFTDTQYF. The CDR3 DNA follows: TGCGCCAGCAGCGGGTGGGGCGGATTCACAGATACGCAGTATTTT. The chain links TRBV5-1 to TRBJ2-3; D is perhaps TRBD1 (5 bases). Germline V gene lookup returns CDR1 SGHRS and CDR2 YFSETQ. Trimming cost V 4 bases and J 2 bases, with 14 bases left between them. This CDR3 is built from 15 residues.